These T cell receptor beta chains were read from a single sample in a study of blood T cell repertoires in COVID-19. Data came from immunoSEQ multiplex PCR; TCRdb stores just in-frame clones and leaves some out. The repertoire holds under 300,000 clones, with more than 80% as singletons. Source material: peripheral blood. The receptors here all came from a human donor in a cohort sampled during active COVID-19. Each CDR3 is given with its conserved first and last residue. A D gene is named only where the DNA matches it firmly.

>TRBV28|TRBD1|TRBJ1-1
CASSSPRTGPEAFF
>TRBV6-1|NA|TRBJ2-3
CASSEADWRDTQYF
>TRBV11-2|TRBD1|TRBJ2-2
CASSHPGQGATGELFF
>TRBV19|NA|TRBJ2-3
CASSLDQGSTDTQYF
>TRBV19|TRBD1|TRBJ1-2
CASGKQGAYGYTF
>TRBV10-3|TRBD1|TRBJ2-1
CAISESPTGGPNEQFF
>TRBV28|NA|TRBJ1-5
CASSSLNGGDRQPQHF
>TRBV6-1|NA|TRBJ2-7
CASSEVTDSSYEQYF
>TRBV28|NA|TRBJ1-5
CASRNREISNQPQHF
>TRBV14|NA|TRBJ1-1
CASSFRGGNTEAFF
>TRBV18|NA|TRBJ2-7
CASSPPGGLNTYEQYF
>TRBV3-1/TRBV3-2|NA|TRBJ2-3
CASSPLEGISTDTQYF
>TRBV7-2|TRBD1|TRBJ1-2
CASSSGTGAGGYTF
>TRBV20-1|NA|TRBJ2-3
CSAFGLDTQYF
>TRBV3-1/TRBV3-2|TRBD1|TRBJ2-5
CASRDREETQYF
>TRBV5-1|NA|TRBJ2-1
CASTRGPSSYNEQFF
>TRBV18|NA|TRBJ1-4
CASSPQGATNEKLFF
>TRBV10-1|TRBD2|TRBJ2-5
CASSPSTSGEETQYF
>TRBV18|NA|TRBJ1-5
CASSPSVRQANQPQHF
>TRBV7-2|TRBD1|TRBJ1-3
CASSLETGAGNTIYF